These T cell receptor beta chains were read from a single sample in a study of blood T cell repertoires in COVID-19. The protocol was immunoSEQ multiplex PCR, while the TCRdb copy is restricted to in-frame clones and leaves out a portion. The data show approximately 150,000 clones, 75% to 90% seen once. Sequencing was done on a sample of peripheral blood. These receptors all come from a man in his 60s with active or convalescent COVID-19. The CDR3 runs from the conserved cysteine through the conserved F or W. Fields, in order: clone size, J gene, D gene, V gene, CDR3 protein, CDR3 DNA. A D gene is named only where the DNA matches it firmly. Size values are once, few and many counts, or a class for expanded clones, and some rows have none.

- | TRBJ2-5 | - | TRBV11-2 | CASSPAPGHPQETQYF | TGTGCCAGCAGCCCAGCTCCGGGACACCCTCAAGAGACCCAGTACTTC
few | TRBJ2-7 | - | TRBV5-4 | CASSLKGGYEQYF | TGTGCCAGCAGCTTAAAGGGAGGCTACGAGCAGTACTTC
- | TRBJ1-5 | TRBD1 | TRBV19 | CASSIGQGDQPQHF | TGTGCCAGTAGTATAGGGCAGGGGGATCAGCCCCAGCATTTT
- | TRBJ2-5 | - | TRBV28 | CASSPRKLSGTQYF | TGTGCCAGCAGTCCCCGGAAGTTGAGCGGGACCCAGTACTTC
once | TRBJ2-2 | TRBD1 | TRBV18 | CASSPLRGLAGELFF | TGTGCCAGCTCACCCCTGAGGGGGCTGGCCGGGGAGCTGTTTTTT
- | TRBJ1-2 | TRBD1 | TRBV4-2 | CASRRRGLYGYTF | TGTGCCAGCAGACGAAGGGGGCTCTATGGCTACACCTTC
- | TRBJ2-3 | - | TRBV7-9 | CASSSQDSTDTQYF | TGTGCCAGCAGCTCCCAGGACTCCACAGATACGCAGTATTTT
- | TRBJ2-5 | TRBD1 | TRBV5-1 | CASSGGQQETQYF | TGCGCCAGCAGCGGGGGACAGCAAGAGACCCAGTACTTC
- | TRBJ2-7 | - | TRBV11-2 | CASSLTGSSYEQYF | TGTGCCAGCAGCCTGACAGGTAGCTCCTACGAGCAGTACTTC
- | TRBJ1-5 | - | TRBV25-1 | CASSAPQGPQHF | TGTGCCAGCAGTGCCCCTCAGGGGCCCCAGCATTTT
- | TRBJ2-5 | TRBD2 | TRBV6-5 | CASSYRRGRGETQYF | TGTGCCAGCAGTTACCGTCGCGGGAGGGGAGAGACCCAGTACTTC
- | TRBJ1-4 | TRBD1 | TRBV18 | CASSPRRQGRATNEKLFF | TGTGCCAGCTCACCCCGGAGACAGGGGCGAGCAACTAATGAAAAACTGTTTTTT
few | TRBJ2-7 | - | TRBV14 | CASSQGTGKASEQYF | TGTGCCAGCAGCCAAGGTACAGGGAAAGCCTCCGAGCAGTACTTC
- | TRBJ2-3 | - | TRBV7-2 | CASSLDYTGIGSDTQYF | TGTGCCAGCAGCTTAGATTACACAGGGATCGGGTCAGATACGCAGTATTTT
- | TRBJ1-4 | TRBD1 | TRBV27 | CASLNLKTGTVFF | TGTGCCAGCTTGAACTTAAAAACCGGGACAGTGTTTTTT
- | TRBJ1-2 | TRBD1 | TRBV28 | CASSLGGTGRYGYTF | TGTGCCAGCAGTTTAGGAGGGACAGGGCGCTATGGCTACACCTTC
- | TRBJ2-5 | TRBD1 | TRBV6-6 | CASSYYDRGQETQYF | TGTGCCAGCAGTTACTACGACAGGGGGCAGGAGACCCAGTACTTC